This T cell receptor beta chain is from a study of CD8+ T cells in alopecia areata. Once RNA had been extracted, it was reverse transcribed into cDNA to act as the sequencing template. Repertoires were generated with immunoSEQ multiplex PCR, while TCRdb's copy carries only in-frame clones and drops some. Among fewer than 250,000 clones listed, 60% were seen once. General study points: Tofacitinib yielded significantly lower scalp clonality and fewer expanded CD8+ clones among the top 100. More clonal than normal scalp was lesional scalp, particularly alopecia totalis/universalis.

Treatment indicated: oral pan-JAK inhibitor, 5-10 mg twice daily. Those with alopecia areata gave lesional scalp punch biopsies and peripheral blood. CDR3 length: 16 residues. Germline V CDR1 and CDR2: SGHRS, YFSETQ. V lost 1 base, J lost 1 base, and 1 base stayed unmatched. Remarks on this clone: Its antigen is as yet unknown. Other DNA sequences in the sample encode the same CDR3.

V and J are TRBV5-1 and TRBJ2-3; TRBD2 matches 12 bases. The clonotype originates from a human donor with alopecia areata. Sequencing used CD4+ T cells sorted from blood, obtained at week 24, from a patient treated with tofacitinib. The chain's CDR3 is CASSLRTSGGTDTQYF. DNA of the CDR3: TGCGCCAGCAGCTTGCGGACTAGCGGGGGCACAGATACGCAGTATTTT.